These T cell receptor beta chains were read from a single sample in a study of response to subunit inactivated influenza vaccine. TCRdb redid the calling of the RT-PCR reads with MiXCR, one entry per CDR3 protein. The sample yields roughly 500,000 distinct CDR3 sequences, roughly 23% seen once. The input for sequencing was CD4+ T cells sorted from PBMCs, taken 5 to 6 days after vaccination. The receptors shown here come from a middle-aged man who received an inactivated influenza vaccine. Both conserved end residues are part of each CDR3. A D gene is named only where the DNA matches it firmly. Rows give clone size only sometimes, using once, few, many, or a class for an expanded clone.

D | J | size | V | CDR3 | DNA
TRBD1 | TRBJ1-1 | few | TRBV28 | CASTLRGRRTEAFF | TGTGCCAGCACCCTCAGGGGGCGGCGGACTGAAGCTTTCTTT
TRBD2 | TRBJ2-1 | few | TRBV11-2 | CASSLAGTSGSYEQFF | TGTGCCAGCAGCTTGGCCGGGACTAGCGGGAGCTATGAGCAGTTCTTC
- | TRBJ1-2 | few | TRBV5-6 | CASSSDRYGYTF | TGTGCCAGCAGCTCGGACCGTTATGGCTACACCTTC
TRBD1 | TRBJ1-4 | - | TRBV3-1 | CASSQDWRGQKLFF | TGTGCCAGCAGCCAAGATTGGAGGGGGCAGAAACTGTTTTTT
- | TRBJ2-3 | - | TRBV4-3 | CASSQDTRVGFETQYF | TGCGCCAGCAGCCAAGATACCAGGGTGGGGTTCGAGACGCAGTATTTT
TRBD2 | TRBJ2-5 | few | TRBV7-2 | CASSSKTSRKETQYF | TGTGCCAGCAGCTCAAAGACTAGCAGAAAAGAGACCCAGTACTTC
- | TRBJ2-3 | few | TRBV7-9 | CASSLSNSGGTDTQYF | TGTGCCAGCAGCCTGTCCAACAGCGGCGGCACAGATACGCAGTATTTT
TRBD1 | TRBJ2-1 | - | TRBV20-1 | CSSMSGQGANEQFF | TGCAGCAGCATGTCGGGACAGGGGGCAAATGAGCAGTTCTTC
- | TRBJ2-1 | few | TRBV12-3/TRBV12-4 | CASSLSLGWHEQFF | TGTGCCAGCAGTTTAAGTTTAGGTTGGCATGAGCAGTTCTTC
- | TRBJ2-1 | few | TRBV5-5 | CASSGGGPASYNEQFF | TGTGCCAGCAGCGGAGGGGGGCCGGCCTCCTACAATGAGCAGTTCTTC
TRBD1 | TRBJ2-7 | - | TRBV20-1 | CSARERGTGLYEQYF | TGCAGTGCTAGGGAGAGGGGGACAGGGTTATACGAGCAGTACTTC
TRBD2 | TRBJ2-1 | many | TRBV5-8 | CASSYFTGTNYNEQFF | TGTGCCAGCAGCTACTTCACCGGGACTAATTACAATGAGCAGTTCTTC
- | TRBJ1-1 | - | TRBV5-1 | CASGGQATNTEAFF | TGCGCCAGCGGAGGGCAGGCGACGAACACTGAAGCTTTCTTT
- | TRBJ2-3 | - | TRBV6-5 | CASRGGRDTQYF | TGTGCCAGCAGGGGGGGACGGGATACGCAGTATTTT
- | TRBJ2-5 | - | TRBV20-1 | CSARDRGKETQYF | TGCAGTGCTAGAGATCGGGGGAAAGAGACCCAGTACTTC
TRBD2 | TRBJ2-3 | - | TRBV4-1 | CASSPHTRGGTDTQYF | TGCGCCAGCAGCCCCCATACCCGCGGGGGAACCGATACGCAGTATTTT
- | TRBJ2-5 | - | TRBV15 | CATSRDPREETQYF | TGTGCCACCAGCAGAGATCCCAGGGAGGAGACCCAGTACTTC
- | TRBJ1-1 | once | TRBV6-5 | CASSYLAVNTEAFF | TGTGCCAGCAGTTATTTGGCAGTGAACACTGAAGCTTTCTTT
TRBD1 | TRBJ2-3 | - | TRBV10-3 | CAIQGARGLGDTQYF | TGTGCCATCCAGGGGGCTAGGGGGCTGGGAGATACGCAGTATTTT
- | TRBJ1-5 | few | TRBV6-1 | CASSEAYSNQPQHF | TGTGCCAGCAGTGAAGCTTATAGCAATCAGCCCCAGCATTTT
- | TRBJ1-1 | - | TRBV6-1 | CASSALITGGEAFF | TGTGCCAGCAGCGCCCTTATAACCGGCGGTGAAGCTTTCTTT
- | TRBJ2-1 | few | TRBV7-2 | CASSPSGVTYNEQFF | TGTGCCAGCAGCCCCAGCGGAGTAACCTACAATGAGCAGTTCTTC
TRBD1 | TRBJ1-6 | few | TRBV20-1 | CSARGTGLTPYNSPLHF | TGCAGTGCTAGAGGGACAGGGCTGACCCCTTATAATTCACCCCTCCACTTT
- | TRBJ2-5 | few | TRBV7-9 | CASSLAPRGQETQYF | TGTGCCAGCAGCTTAGCGCCTAGGGGGCAAGAGACCCAGTACTTC
- | TRBJ2-1 | few | TRBV5-1 | CASSPDGGQIDEQFF | TGCGCCAGCAGCCCCGACGGGGGGCAGATCGATGAGCAGTTCTTC
TRBD1 | TRBJ2-2 | once | TRBV5-1 | CASERTGTNTGELSF | TGCGCCAGCGAGAGGACAGGGACGAACACCGGGGAGCTGTCTTTT
- | TRBJ2-2 | many | TRBV20-1 | CSARENTGELFF | TGCAGTGCTAGGGAGAACACCGGGGAGCTGTTTTTT
- | TRBJ2-3 | - | TRBV21-1 | CASSKEMGSDTQYF | TGTGCCAGCAGCAAAGAGATGGGTTCCGATACGCAGTATTTT